Sequencing of this T cell receptor beta chain was carried out in a study of CD8 T cells in Susac syndrome. V was pared by 0 bases and J by 13 bases, with 13 bases between. CDR1 and CDR2 (germline): LGHNA, YSLEER. The CDR3 runs to 13 residues. This clonotype was counted a few times. CD8+ and CD4+ T cells taken from blood had their TCR beta sequenced. A quantity of roughly 0.5 to 1 ug RNA underwent reverse transcription using random hexamers. Amplification of TCR beta CDR3 used immunoSEQ multiplex PCR across 54 Vbeta and 13 Jbeta. TCRdb redid the calling of the immunoSEQ multiplex PCR reads with MiXCR, one entry per CDR3 protein. Of about 300,000 distinct CDR3 sequences listed, around 89% were seen once; the top ten hold roughly 0.2%.

This receptor was taken from a human donor with multiple sclerosis. What was sequenced was CD8+ T cells from PBMCs. The V call is TRBV4-3, the J call TRBJ2-1; no firm D call. CDR3 DNA sequence: TGCGCCAGCAGCCAAGATGGGTTAGTTGATCAGTTCTTC. Protein sequence: CASSQDGLVDQFF.